This TCR beta chain originates from a study of T cells in Graves' hyperthyroidism and ophthalmopathy. The study, taken as a whole, reports: From stable hyperthyroidism, ophthalmopathy was set apart by a 13 V-J model. Before onset, by a median of around 6.4 months, the model predicted ophthalmopathy.

Trimming cost V 2 bases and J 4 bases, with 12 bases left between them. Germline V lookup: CDR1 KGHSH, CDR2 LQKENI. This CDR3 comprises 14 residues. Clinical symptoms, serum thyroxine and TRAb, thyroid ultrasound and orbital computed tomography together formed the diagnostic basis. It was at first hyperthyroidism diagnosis, before any ophthalmopathy symptoms, that the blood sample was taken. Amplification of TCR beta CDR3 regions used RNA as the template. The HTBI primer set was used in a first-round RT-PCR of the TCR CDR3. TCRdb used MiXCR to reprocess the multiplex PCR reads, holding one entry per CDR3 protein. Of about 290,000 distinct CDR3 sequences listed, 13% are singletons. This clonotype appeared many times. Its matching antigen is unknown.

The chain is built from TRBV18 and TRBJ2-7; D call uncertain. This clonotype was obtained from a woman in her 30s with Graves' hyperthyroidism that later progressed to Graves' ophthalmopathy. Specimen: blood. CDR3 in amino acids: CASSPGKGPYEQYF. CDR3 sequence (DNA): TGTGCCAGCTCACCAGGAAAGGGCCCGTACGAGCAGTACTTC.